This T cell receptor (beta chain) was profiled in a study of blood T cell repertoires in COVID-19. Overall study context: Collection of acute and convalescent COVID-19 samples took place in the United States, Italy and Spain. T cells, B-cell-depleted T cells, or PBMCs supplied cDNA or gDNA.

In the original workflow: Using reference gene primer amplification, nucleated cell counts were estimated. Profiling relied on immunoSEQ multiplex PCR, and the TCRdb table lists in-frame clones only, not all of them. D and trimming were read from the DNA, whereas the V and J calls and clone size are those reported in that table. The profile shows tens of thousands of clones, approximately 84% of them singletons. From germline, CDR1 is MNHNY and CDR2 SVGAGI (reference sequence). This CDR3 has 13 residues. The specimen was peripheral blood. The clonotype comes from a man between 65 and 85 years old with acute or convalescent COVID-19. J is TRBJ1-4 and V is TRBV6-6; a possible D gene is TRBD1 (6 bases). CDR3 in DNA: TGTGCGGGAGGGGGGGCGACTAATGAAAAACTGTTTTTT. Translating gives CAGGGATNEKLFF.